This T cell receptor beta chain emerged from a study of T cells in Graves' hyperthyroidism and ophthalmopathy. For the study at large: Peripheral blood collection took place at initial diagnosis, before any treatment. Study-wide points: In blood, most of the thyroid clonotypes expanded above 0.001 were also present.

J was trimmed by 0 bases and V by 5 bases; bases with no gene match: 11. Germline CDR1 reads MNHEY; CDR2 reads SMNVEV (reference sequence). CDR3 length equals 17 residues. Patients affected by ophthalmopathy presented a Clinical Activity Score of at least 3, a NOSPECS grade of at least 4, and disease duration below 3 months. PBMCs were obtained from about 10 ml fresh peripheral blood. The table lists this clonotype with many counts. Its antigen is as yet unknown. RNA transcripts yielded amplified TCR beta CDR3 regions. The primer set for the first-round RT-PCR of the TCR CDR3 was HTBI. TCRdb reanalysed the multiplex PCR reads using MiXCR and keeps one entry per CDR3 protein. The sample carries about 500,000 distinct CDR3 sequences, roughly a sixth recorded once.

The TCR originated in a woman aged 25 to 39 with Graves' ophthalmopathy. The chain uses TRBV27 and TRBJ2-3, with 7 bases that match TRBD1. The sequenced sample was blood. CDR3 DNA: TGTGCCAGCAGTCTGTCCAGGAGACAGGGAAGCACAGATACGCAGTATTTT. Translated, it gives CASSLSRRQGSTDTQYF.